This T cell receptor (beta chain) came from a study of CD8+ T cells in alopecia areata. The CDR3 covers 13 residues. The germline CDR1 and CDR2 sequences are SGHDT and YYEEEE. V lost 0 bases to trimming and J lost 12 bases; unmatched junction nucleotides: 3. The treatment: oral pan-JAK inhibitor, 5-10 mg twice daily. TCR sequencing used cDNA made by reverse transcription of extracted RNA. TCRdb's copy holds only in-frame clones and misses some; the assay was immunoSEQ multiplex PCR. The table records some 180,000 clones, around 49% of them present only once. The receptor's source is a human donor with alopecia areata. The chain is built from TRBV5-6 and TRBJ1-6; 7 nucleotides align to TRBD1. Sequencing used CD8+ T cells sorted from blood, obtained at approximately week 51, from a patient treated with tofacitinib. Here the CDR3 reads CASSLARGLPLHF. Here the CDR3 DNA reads TGTGCCAGCAGCTTGGCCAGGGGGTTACCCCTCCACTTT.